This T cell receptor (beta chain) emerged from a study of blood T cells in healthy people across ages (dated by TCRdb to between 2015 and 2016). Concerning the study at large: Template switching captured roughly one uniquely barcoded TCR beta cDNA molecule per two T cells in model experiments. To avoid experimental bias, donors of different ages were spread randomly across the sequencing lanes. Donors were grouped into four age groups: young (average approximately 16 years), middle-aged (under 40), aged (around 56) and long-lived (roughly 80). Age-related changes in TCR beta repertoire diversity were measured in the study by deep sequencing normalized with unique cDNA molecular identifiers. For two donors (one aged 18 to 30 and one aged 80 or older), the study analyzed two additional independent replicas of 1 million unique cDNA reads from the same blood draw. Overall study outcomes, separate from this receptor: Compared with the aged group, the long-lived group had more naive CD4+ T cells, fewer expanded clones and increased TCR diversity, a pattern suggesting age selection. As age increased, observed TCR beta diversity per million T cells dropped in a roughly linear way, and a significant reduction was already evident by age 40. Total diversity estimates from one million sequenced T cells were considered lower bounds and underestimates. Because profiling used bulk unsorted PBMCs, naive and antigen-experienced compartments could not be compared conclusively. Because the CMV infection status of the donors was unknown, age-related changes in expanded clonotypes may potentially have been confounded. A strong correlation was found between observed TCR beta diversity and the percentage of naive T cells measured by flow cytometry.

The library was prepared using 5' RACE. The sequencer was an Illumina HiSeq 2500. A second PCR of roughly 6 to 12 cycles was performed with a sample-barcoded 5' primer and a J-beta primer mix. Each TCR beta cDNA molecule received a unique molecular identifier from a template-switch 5' adaptor carrying 12 random nucleotides. At least 3 million CDR3-containing paired-end reads were obtained from each sample. First-strand cDNA was synthesized from all RNA with the Mint cDNA synthesis kit, primed by a TRBC-specific oligonucleotide. Following uracil-DNA glycosylase treatment, all cDNA underwent a first 18-cycle PCR with the universal primers M1SS and BC2_uni_R. The paper's data handling went like this. Normalization of each sample was performed by random selection of 1 million high-quality reads, each carrying a distinct molecular identifier. Reads with shared molecular identifiers were discarded instead of being binned into consensus sequences. MiTCR, run with a Q25 quality threshold and the strictest error-elimination algorithm, handled CDR3 identification, clonotype clustering and error correction. A nonparametric unseen species model with Euler transformation was used to estimate lower-bound total TCR beta diversity. Using fastp at Q25 and MiXCR, TCRdb reprocessed the public reads and kept productive beta chains. One record per CDR3 amino acid sequence lists the most common genes and DNA. These V and J calls derive from TCRdb rather than the authors' analysis. The sample profile shows more than 800,000 distinct CDR3 sequences; less than 35% of them were found once. In total, the top ten clones hold roughly a sixth of the sample.

Turning to this clonotype: Its antigen remains undetermined. Within one base of it there is no much larger clone, and no base qualities were kept.

The 39 donors, aged roughly 6 to 95 years, were systemically healthy Caucasian individuals from Russia. Each donor gave about 10 milliliters of peripheral blood, drawn into EDTA-treated Vacutainer tubes. PBMCs were isolated by Ficoll-Paque density-gradient centrifugation, with at least 7 million obtained per sample. Total RNA was extracted from PBMCs with Trizol reagent, with at least 6 micrograms obtained per sample. The percentages of naive CD45RAhigh/CD27high T cells were determined by flow cytometry on a PBMC aliquot from every donor. Measured from the cysteine to the phenylalanine, the CDR3 is 15 residues long. Only CDR3 DNA is held: 45 bases, read in frame from base 1. V is pared back by 6 bases and J by 3 bases, with 14 bases lying between the germline termini. Per the germline V gene, MNHEY is the CDR1 and SVGEGT is the CDR2.

Sequencing was performed on blood. The rearrangement combines TRBV6-2 or TRBV6-3 with TRBJ1-4, with the D gene not clear enough to name. The clonotype originates from an elderly woman in good health. The DNA sequence reads TGTGCCAGCAGAGCCTCAGCGCGATCTAATGAAAAACTGTTTTTT. Translated, this is CASRASARSNEKLFF.